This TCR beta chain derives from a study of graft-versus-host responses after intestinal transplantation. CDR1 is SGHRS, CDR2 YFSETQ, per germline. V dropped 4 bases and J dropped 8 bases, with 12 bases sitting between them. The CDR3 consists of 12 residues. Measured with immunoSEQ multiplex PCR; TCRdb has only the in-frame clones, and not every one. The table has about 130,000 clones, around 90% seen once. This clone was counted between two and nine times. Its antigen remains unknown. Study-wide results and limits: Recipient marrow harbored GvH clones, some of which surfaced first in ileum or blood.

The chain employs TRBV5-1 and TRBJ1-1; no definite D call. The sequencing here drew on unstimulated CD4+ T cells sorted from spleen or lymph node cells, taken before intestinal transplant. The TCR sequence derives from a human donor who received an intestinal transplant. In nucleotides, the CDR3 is TGCGCCAGCAGCGTGCCTGCAGAAGAAGCTTTCTTT. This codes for CASSVPAEEAFF. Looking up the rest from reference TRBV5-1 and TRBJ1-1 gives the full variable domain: KAGVTQTPRYLIKTRGQQVTLSCSPISGHRSVSWYQQTPGQGLQFLFEYFSETQRNKGNFPGRFSGRQFSNSRSEMNVSTLELGDSALYLCASSVPAEEAFFGQGTRLTVV.